The sequence of this T cell receptor beta chain was determined in a study of T cells in Graves' hyperthyroidism and ophthalmopathy (dated by TCRdb to between 2018 and 2020). Describing the broader study: Peripheral blood samples were taken at initial diagnosis, before any treatment was given. Whether ophthalmopathy could be predicted prospectively was tested in an independent validation cohort made up of under 20 hyperthyroidism patients plus 17 patients who later progressed to ophthalmopathy. TCR Vbeta CDR3 sequencing of 135 peripheral blood samples (approximately 44 ophthalmopathy, over 70 hyperthyroidism and approximately 17 progressor patients) is reported in the paper. After blood sampling, hyperthyroidism patients were treated with methimazole at a starting dose of 30 mg daily, and ophthalmopathy patients were treated with high-dose intravenous methylprednisolone. The approximately 90 discovery patients were divided at random into training and test sets in a 7:3 ratio. In about 6 Graves' hyperthyroidism patients, the study also compared T-cell repertoires from thyroid tissue with T-cell repertoires from blood. TCR V-J signatures able to tell the groups apart were searched for in a discovery cohort of 90 to 100 patients, of whom around 43 had Graves' ophthalmopathy and 57 had stable Graves' hyperthyroidism.

Cut back by 5 bases and 3 bases, the V and J ends lie 11 bases apart. The CDR3 covers 14 residues, taking in both the cysteine and the phenylalanine. Of all the DNA, just the CDR3 is kept, 42 bases in frame from base 1. CDR1 and CDR2, per the germline V gene, are MDHEN and SYDVKM. A word on this clonotype: Its antigen target is currently unknown. Base-call qualities are not available, and no considerably larger clone is one nucleotide away.

TCR beta CDR3 regions were amplified from RNA transcripts. For the first round of RT-PCR on the TCR CDR3, the HTBI primer set was used together with the Qiagen OneStep RT-PCR kit. A second multiplex PCR round built the libraries, followed by size selection and purification. Libraries were sequenced paired-end with 100 bp reads on an Illumina HiSeq2000. Per the source publication's procedure: SOAPnuke was used to process the raw data, with reads discarded if the reads contained adapters or uncalled bases, had a mean Phred below 15, or lacked an exact constant-primer or identifier match. COPE v1.2.5 was used to merge high-quality paired reads, and clonotypes were defined as unique nucleotide sequences. MiTCR v1.1 was used to align clonotypes to the IMGT TRBV, TRBD and TRBJ reference segments. Analysis was restricted to V-J combinations with a frequency above 0.0001, which covered 98% to 99.2% of repertoires. A TCS score was defined as the ratio between F50 (clonal expansion) and ExV (chaos), using BLOSUM62-based TCRdist between CDR3 peptides within each V-J. Welch's t-statistics and random forest reduced just over 500 V-J features to fewer than 15, which were used in a naive Bayes classifier (R e1071). Using fastp trimming at Q25 and MiXCR clonotype assembly, TCRdb reanalyzed the public sequencing data and kept in-frame beta chains. Each record represents a unique CDR3 protein, reported with the most common genes and DNA among its rows. V and J calls and clone size were set by TCRdb, not the authors. Present in this sample are about 260,000 distinct CDR3 sequences, 20% to 25% of which were seen just once. The ten largest clones capture approximately 25% of the sample.

Hyperthyroidism patients were newly diagnosed, with disease duration under 2 months, and aged 18 to 65 years. The study excluded patients with uncontrolled infections, other autoimmune diseases, pregnancy or lactation. Diagnoses relied on clinical symptoms, serum thyroxine and TRAb, thyroid ultrasound and orbital computed tomography. Blood from progressor patients was drawn when they were first diagnosed with hyperthyroidism, before any ophthalmopathy symptoms appeared. PBMCs were separated from about 10 ml of fresh peripheral blood using Ficoll-Paque density gradient centrifugation. Patients classed as progressors first received a Graves' hyperthyroidism diagnosis and then went on to develop ophthalmopathy during follow-up. Total RNA was extracted using Trizol reagent, and RNA quality was assessed on an Agilent 2100 Bioanalyzer. The research as a whole found: Most expanded thyroid clonotypes (frequency above 0.001) were also detected in blood, a finding suggesting that blood repertoires may reflect thyroid immune responses. Ophthalmopathy was separated from stable hyperthyroidism by a 13 V-J signature model, with approximately 85% sensitivity and approximately 81% specificity obtained in cross-validation and 80%/75% obtained in testing. No statistical method was used to set the sample size in advance, and investigators knew the group allocation. In validation, the model predicted progression to ophthalmopathy with over 60% sensitivity and roughly 75% specificity, a median of approximately 6.7 months before onset.

The receptor was derived from a middle-aged man with Graves' hyperthyroidism that later progressed to Graves' ophthalmopathy. The chain uses TRBV28 and TRBJ1-5; the best D guess is TRBD1, with 5 bases matching. Sequences were obtained from blood. The CDR3 region has the sequence CASSTRGNNQPQHF. In nucleotide form, the sequence is TGTGCCAGCAGTACCCGGGGGAACAATCAGCCCCAGCATTTT.